Listed below are T cell receptor beta chains from one sample, sequenced in a study of monozygotic twins with inflammatory bowel disease. Each CDR3 protein gets one entry in TCRdb, which reprocessed the 5' RACE reads and gives no DNA. This sample's clone table lists about 200,000 distinct CDR3 sequences. Source material: blood. Receptors originate from a human donor with ulcerative colitis or Crohn's disease, or a healthy co-twin of an affected twin (not recorded which). The CDR3 runs from the conserved cysteine through the conserved F or W. Fields, in order: J gene, V gene, CDR3 protein.

j_call: TRBJ1-1; v_call: TRBV5-1; cdr3_aa: CASSLGIGVAEAFF
j_call: TRBJ2-1; v_call: TRBV7-9; cdr3_aa: CASTPPEGSHYNEQFF
j_call: TRBJ2-5; v_call: TRBV28; cdr3_aa: CASSLAPFQETQYF
j_call: TRBJ1-1; v_call: TRBV5-1; cdr3_aa: CASSLADPGTEAFF
j_call: TRBJ1-1; v_call: TRBV11-1; cdr3_aa: CASSHGTVTEAFF
j_call: TRBJ2-2; v_call: TRBV5-1; cdr3_aa: CASRLAVTGELFF
j_call: TRBJ1-5; v_call: TRBV20-1; cdr3_aa: CSARDPGRLKVPQHF
j_call: TRBJ2-3; v_call: TRBV12-3/TRBV12-4; cdr3_aa: CASTPQGAPSTSSTDTQYF
j_call: TRBJ1-2; v_call: TRBV5-1; cdr3_aa: CASSHGTATYGYTF
j_call: TRBJ1-1; v_call: TRBV7-8; cdr3_aa: CASSPTASNTEAFF
j_call: TRBJ1-4; v_call: TRBV27; cdr3_aa: CASSFIGGREKLFF
j_call: TRBJ2-1; v_call: TRBV6-5; cdr3_aa: CASSSVQWGEKQFF
j_call: TRBJ1-2; v_call: TRBV20-1; cdr3_aa: CSARGPEGAAANYGYTF
j_call: TRBJ2-2; v_call: TRBV5-1; cdr3_aa: CASSFLAGGPPGELFF
j_call: TRBJ1-2; v_call: TRBV28; cdr3_aa: CASTIEGAGYLNYGYTF
j_call: TRBJ2-2; v_call: TRBV7-2; cdr3_aa: CASSETGTGELFF
j_call: TRBJ2-7; v_call: TRBV27; cdr3_aa: CASSLTPSGAYEQYF
j_call: TRBJ2-7; v_call: TRBV20-1; cdr3_aa: CSASRLAELYEQYF
j_call: TRBJ1-4; v_call: TRBV20-1; cdr3_aa: CSAPHRETNEKLFF
j_call: TRBJ2-4; v_call: TRBV20-1; cdr3_aa: CSARETGGVNIQYF
j_call: TRBJ1-1; v_call: TRBV9; cdr3_aa: CASGEGATLVNTEAFF
j_call: TRBJ1-6; v_call: TRBV4-2; cdr3_aa: CASSQGSTGSSPLHF
j_call: TRBJ2-7; v_call: TRBV18; cdr3_aa: CASSVGQGITYEQYF
j_call: TRBJ2-2; v_call: TRBV2; cdr3_aa: CASTTETSGSLSGELFF
j_call: TRBJ2-7; v_call: TRBV29-1; cdr3_aa: CSVAAGGLGEQYF
j_call: TRBJ2-4; v_call: TRBV28; cdr3_aa: CASSRQGLTKNIQYF
j_call: TRBJ2-1; v_call: TRBV3-1; cdr3_aa: CASSQGGPTINEQFF
j_call: TRBJ1-1; v_call: TRBV14; cdr3_aa: CARLDSREAFF
j_call: TRBJ1-4; v_call: TRBV2; cdr3_aa: CASSLSSEKLFF
j_call: TRBJ1-1; v_call: TRBV7-2; cdr3_aa: CASSYPQGMNTEAFF
j_call: TRBJ2-7; v_call: TRBV11-2; cdr3_aa: CASSLGRGGDSYEQYF
j_call: TRBJ2-3; v_call: TRBV28; cdr3_aa: CASSLRLAGGGTDTQYF
j_call: TRBJ2-5; v_call: TRBV5-1; cdr3_aa: CASSLQGMGETQYF
j_call: TRBJ2-6; v_call: TRBV21-1; cdr3_aa: CASSTRIRDINSHSGANVLTF
j_call: TRBJ2-1; v_call: TRBV12-3/TRBV12-4; cdr3_aa: CASSLGRREYNEQFF
j_call: TRBJ2-3; v_call: TRBV4-1; cdr3_aa: CASSQDLDPDTQYF
j_call: TRBJ2-4; v_call: TRBV2; cdr3_aa: CASSLDEGGKNIQYF
j_call: TRBJ1-2; v_call: TRBV5-1; cdr3_aa: CASRRGLVANYGYTF
j_call: TRBJ1-2; v_call: TRBV7-2; cdr3_aa: CASSLGRGPRVGYTF
j_call: TRBJ2-3; v_call: TRBV20-1; cdr3_aa: CSASLAGVTDTQYF
j_call: TRBJ1-2; v_call: TRBV12-3/TRBV12-4; cdr3_aa: CASSLGGQGEGYTF
j_call: TRBJ1-3; v_call: TRBV6-5; cdr3_aa: CASSYTGLSSGNTIYF
j_call: TRBJ1-5; v_call: TRBV19; cdr3_aa: CASSIGTLDQPQHF
j_call: TRBJ2-1; v_call: TRBV5-4; cdr3_aa: CASSFLASGRLNEQFF
j_call: TRBJ2-7; v_call: TRBV10-3; cdr3_aa: CAISVNGGLSYEQYF
j_call: TRBJ1-2; v_call: TRBV2; cdr3_aa: CASSEGDRGAYGYTF
j_call: TRBJ2-2; v_call: TRBV3-1; cdr3_aa: CASSLQGDGELFF
j_call: TRBJ2-3; v_call: TRBV7-3; cdr3_aa: CASSLTGVGDTQYF
j_call: TRBJ2-3; v_call: TRBV12-3/TRBV12-4; cdr3_aa: CASSFFTVSDTQYF
j_call: TRBJ2-5; v_call: TRBV12-3/TRBV12-4; cdr3_aa: CASSFYSPQETQYF
j_call: TRBJ2-7; v_call: TRBV4-3; cdr3_aa: CASSRLRILHRDRGPYEQYF
j_call: TRBJ2-1; v_call: TRBV7-9; cdr3_aa: CAIKGMDSYNEQFF
j_call: TRBJ2-5; v_call: TRBV7-9; cdr3_aa: CASSLWPSEETQYF
j_call: TRBJ2-1; v_call: TRBV29-1; cdr3_aa: CSAGQVNEQFF